The 29 T cell receptor beta chains below all came from one sample that was sequenced in a study of identical twins (dated by TCRdb to about 2016). Library generation was performed with 5' RACE. The instrument was an Illumina HiSeq 2000. TCRdb passed the public sequencing reads through fastp at Q25 and MiXCR, retaining productive beta sequences. Every distinct CDR3 protein forms one entry, paired with its most common genes and DNA. The sample data list approximately 530,000 distinct CDR3 sequences, and under 25% of these were observed just once. The top ten hold about 0.48% of the sample. The data were also submitted as part of a second study, on yellow fever vaccine responses in identical twins.

Sequenced sample: CD4+ T cells sorted from blood. Receptor source: a woman under 30 in good health.

The chain recombines TRBV12-3 or TRBV12-4 with TRBJ2-5; D may match TRBD1 or TRBD2 (6 bases each). The length of the CDR3 is 13 residues. With 6 bases removed from V and 5 bases from J, the gap between germline ends came to 13 bases. This CDR3 reads CASRRGARETQYF. CDR3 bases: TGTGCCAGCAGGAGGGGGGCGCGGGAGACCCAGTACTTC.

This clonotype showed up just a few times. This chain connects TRBV27 to TRBJ2-7; D unclear. The germline V gene has CDR1 MNHEY and CDR2 SMNVEV (reference sequence). V was shortened by 3 bases and J by 5 bases, with 17 bases between the two germline ends. The CDR3 sequence is 15 residues long. The CDR3 sequence: CASSLGLSPSDEQYV. CDR3 bases: TGTGCCAGCAGTTTGGGCCTCTCCCCATCGGACGAGCAGTACGTC.

In its sample, this clonotype was seen a few times. The chain joins TRBV12-3 or TRBV12-4 to TRBJ2-1; D is undetermined. The CDR3 loop spans 13 amino acids. Trimming took off 2 bases at V and 2 bases at J, with 4 bases between the two ends. The CDR3 spells CASSLTTYNEQFF. The CDR3, as DNA: TGTGCCAGCAGTTTAACAACCTACAATGAGCAGTTCTTC.

The chain has TRBV12-3 or TRBV12-4 and TRBJ2-7; no reliable D call. Trimming shortened V by 3 bases and J by 0 bases, and 15 bases separated the two germline ends. CDR3 length equals 16 residues. The CDR3 region has the DNA TGTGCCAGCAGTTTCGGTCTCCATTCCCCCTCCTACGAGCAGTACTTC. Translated, it gives CASSFGLHSPSYEQYF.

The chain couples TRBV10-3 to TRBJ1-2; D unclear. Per germline, CDR1 ENHRY and CDR2 SYGVKD. The CDR3 spans 13 residues. Trimming removed 0 bases at V and 4 bases at J, with 6 bases between. CDR3 nucleotide sequence: TGTGCCATCAGTGAGTCGGTATCCTATGGCTACACCTTC. This codes for CAISESVSYGYTF.

This chain joins TRBV7-9 and TRBJ2-6; D possibly corresponds to TRBD1 (5 bases). The germline V gene encodes CDR1 SEHNR and CDR2 FQNEAQ (reference sequence). V was trimmed by 6 bases and J by 3 bases, leaving 18 bases between them. The length of the CDR3 is 17 residues. CDR3 in amino acids: CASRSTGRAFGANVLTF. In DNA, the CDR3 is TGTGCCAGCAGGTCTACGGGCAGGGCTTTTGGGGCCAACGTCCTGACTTTC.

The J gene is TRBJ2-1, the V gene TRBV12-3 or TRBV12-4; 8 positions agree with TRBD2. This CDR3 contains 18 residues. Trimming removed 3 bases from V and 5 bases from J; junction bases left unmatched: 15. CDR3 DNA sequence: TGTGCCAGCAGTTTGCGGCTCCCACTGGGCGGGAGGAACAATGAGCAGTTCTTC. It specifies CASSLRLPLGGRNNEQFF.

J is TRBJ1-2 and V is TRBV12-3 or TRBV12-4, with 8 nucleotides matching TRBD1. This CDR3 is built from 14 residues. The junction had 7 bases not matched to a gene; V was cut back by 2 bases and J by 8 bases. CDR3: CASSLSDREGGYTF. In DNA, the CDR3 is TGTGCCAGCAGTTTATCGGACAGGGAGGGGGGCTACACCTTC.

This clonotype has a handful of counts. The chain links TRBV29-1 to TRBJ1-1; TRBD1 agrees at 8 bases. Germline lookup yields CDR1 SQVTM and CDR2 ANQGSEA. V was pared by 6 bases and J by 0 bases, with 3 bases of the junction left unmatched. This CDR3 contains 13 residues. CDR3 amino acids: CSVRQGMNTEAFF. CDR3 DNA: TGCAGCGTGCGACAGGGGATGAACACTGAAGCTTTCTTT.

In this sample, this clonotype turned up many times. The genes are TRBV20-1 and TRBJ2-1, with 9 positions matching TRBD1. CDR3 size: 13 residues. CDR1 and CDR2 from the germline V gene are DFQATT and SNEGSKA (reference sequence). Losses at the gene ends were 8 bases for V and 8 bases for J; bases not matched to a gene: 10. CDR3 DNA sequence: TGCAGTTCCCCCGGGACAGGGATGTATGAGCAGTTCTTC. Protein sequence: CSSPGTGMYEQFF.

This clonotype was counted only a few times. The rearrangement joins TRBV6-6 to TRBJ2-7; 8 bases are a match to TRBD1. CDR3 length equals 13 residues. The germline gives CDR1 MNHNY, CDR2 SVGAGI (reference sequence). J was trimmed by 7 bases and V by 7 bases; bases with no gene match: 9. CDR3 protein: CASTLTGVEEQYF. DNA of the CDR3: TGTGCCAGCACCCTGACAGGGGTGGAAGAGCAGTACTTC.

The rearrangement joins TRBV10-2 to TRBJ2-2; 9 bases are a match to TRBD1. Trimming cost V 6 bases and J 5 bases; bases outside gene matches: 7. This CDR3 is built from 15 residues. Germline V lookup: CDR1 WSHSY, CDR2 SAAADI. CDR3 bases: TGCGCCAGCAGCGAACAGGGGGCAAAAACCGGGGAGCTGTTTTTT. Its translation: CASSEQGAKTGELFF.

This chain's CDR3 is CAQARCNF. CDR3 in DNA: TGTGCCCAAGCCCGCTGTAACTTT. The V call is TRBV21-1, the J call TRBJ2-3; TRBD1, as called in the table, went unchecked against the DNA. TRBV21-1 represents a pseudogene. This CDR3 is built from 8 residues.

This clonotype was seen a few times. The CDR3 spells CASSARGNEQYV. The CDR3 nucleotides read TGTGCCAGCAGTGCGCGGGGTAACGAGCAGTACGTC. The chain has TRBV2 and TRBJ2-7; D is possibly TRBD2 (6 bases). Germline CDR1 SNHLY, CDR2 FYNNEI. CDR3 size: 12 residues. V was shortened by 4 bases and J by 5 bases, with 9 bases between the two germline ends.

This clonotype was detected a few times. The chain combines TRBV6-1 with TRBJ2-3; 7 bases match TRBD1. This CDR3 is 14 amino acids long. Losses at the gene ends were 4 bases for V and 6 bases for J; bases not matched to a gene: 7. Germline V gene data show CDR1 as MNHNS and CDR2 as SASEGT. The CDR3 spells CASSALTGRDTQYF. The DNA for the CDR3 is TGTGCCAGCAGTGCCCTGACAGGGCGGGATACGCAGTATTTT.

The V call is TRBV7-7, the J call TRBJ2-7; D is perhaps TRBD2 (6 bases). V lost 2 bases to trimming and J lost 4 bases, with 15 bases between them. Germline CDR1 and CDR2: SSHAT and FNYEAQ (reference sequence). The CDR3 contains 15 residues. CDR3 amino acids: CASSLYPNREYEQYV. Written as DNA, the CDR3 is TGTGCCAGCAGCTTATACCCGAACCGGGAGTACGAGCAGTACGTC.

This clonotype was seen a few times. The chain uses TRBV5-1 and TRBJ2-1; TRBD2 agrees at 10 bases. Germline V gene data show CDR1 as SGHRS and CDR2 as YFSETQ. After removal of 4 bases from V and 8 bases from J, the junction contained 9 bases not matched to a gene. CDR3 size: 15 residues. The DNA for the CDR3 is TGCGCCAGCAGCCCCCTAGCGGGAGAGAGGGATGAGCAGTTCTTC. Protein product: CASSPLAGERDEQFF.

This clonotype was counted between two and nine times. The chain has TRBV2 and TRBJ2-4; TRBD2 agrees at 7 bases. V shed 4 bases and J 0 bases; nucleotides not matched to a gene: 9. The germline V gene encodes CDR1 SNHLY and CDR2 FYNNEI. This CDR3 has 17 amino acids. The chain's CDR3 is CASSVFSGPLAKNIQYF. DNA of the CDR3: TGTGCCAGCAGTGTGTTTAGCGGGCCGCTAGCCAAAAACATTCAGTACTTC. Based on the CDR3 plus reference TRBV2 and TRBJ2-4, the full variable domain is EPEVTQTPSHQVTQMGQEVILRCVPISNHLYFYWYRQILGQKVEFLVSFYNNEISEKSEIFDDQFSVERPDGSNFTLKIRSTKLEDSAMYFCASSVFSGPLAKNIQYFGAGTRLSVL.

This clonotype was seen more than once but under ten times. The chain couples TRBV29-1 to TRBJ2-1; 10 bases are shared with TRBD1. The germline gives CDR1 SQVTM, CDR2 ANQGSEA. V lost 4 bases to trimming and J lost 15 bases; unmatched junction nucleotides: 6. This CDR3 is 11 amino acids long. The CDR3: CSVGPGQGMFF. Here the CDR3 DNA reads TGCAGCGTTGGACCGGGACAGGGGATGTTCTTC.

This chain uses TRBV10-3 with TRBJ2-7; no definite D call. Germline-derived CDR1 and CDR2 are ENHRY and SYGVKD. This CDR3 comprises 13 residues. V lost 4 bases, J lost 0 bases, and 7 bases lay in between. CDR3 protein: CAISGVSSYEQYF. The CDR3 nucleotides are TGTGCCATCAGTGGGGTCTCCTCCTACGAGCAGTACTTC.

This chain joins TRBV20-1 and TRBJ2-1; TRBD2 matches at 10 bases. This CDR3 spans 14 amino acids. Unmatched junction bases numbered 7, after V lost 6 bases and J lost 5 bases. CDR1 is DFQATT, CDR2 SNEGSKA, per germline (reference sequence). DNA for the CDR3: TGCAGTGCCCAAGCGGGGGGGCTGGACAATGAGCAGTTCTTC. Translation gives CSAQAGGLDNEQFF.

This clonotype occurred once. The CDR3 loop is CSARDFGGGETQYF. As DNA, the CDR3 is TGCAGTGCTAGAGATTTCGGGGGTGGGGAGACCCAGTACTTC. The rearrangement links TRBV20-1 to TRBJ2-5, with D perhaps TRBD2 (6 bases). This CDR3 is built from 14 residues. Deletions cut 0 bases from V and 5 bases from J, with 13 bases between. Germline V lookup: CDR1 DFQATT, CDR2 SNEGSKA (reference sequence).

The sample holds a few counts of this clonotype. This chain uses TRBV12-3 or TRBV12-4 with TRBJ1-5; 12 nucleotides line up with TRBD1. The CDR3 consists of 16 residues. The ends lost 5 bases at V and 7 bases at J; junction bases unmatched: 9. The CDR3: CASSTGTGGAGQPQHF. The CDR3 DNA reads TGTGCCAGCAGTACCGGGACAGGGGGCGCAGGGCAGCCCCAGCATTTT.

The chain uses TRBV6-1 and TRBJ1-2, with D hard to call. CDR3 size: 15 residues. The germline CDR1 and CDR2 sequences are MNHNS and SASEGT. V dropped 4 bases and J dropped 4 bases, with 16 bases sitting between them. Written as DNA, the CDR3 is TGTGCCAGCAGTGGACGTAAAGAGGGCTTCTATGGCTACACCTTC. Protein: CASSGRKEGFYGYTF.

In its sample, this clonotype was seen many times. The chain employs TRBV5-1 and TRBJ2-3; TRBD2 aligns across 14 bases. The CDR3 runs 15 residues. V dropped 4 bases and J dropped 4; count of bases not matched to a gene: 2. Looked up from germline, CDR1 is SGHRS and CDR2 is YFSETQ. This CDR3 is CASSPGLAGADTQYF. CDR3 coding DNA: TGCGCCAGCAGCCCGGGACTAGCGGGAGCAGATACGCAGTATTTT.

This clonotype has a count of ten or more. The rearrangement joins TRBV24-1 to TRBJ1-2; D not resolved. V lost 3 bases and J lost 8, with 9 bases in between. Germline CDR1 KGHDR, CDR2 SFDVKD. The length of the CDR3 is 12 residues. CDR3 nucleotide sequence: TGTGCCACCAGTGATAGCCTGGGGGGCTACACCTTC. Protein: CATSDSLGGYTF.

This rearrangement joins TRBV5-1 to TRBJ2-6, with D possibly matching TRBD2 (5 bases). The CDR3 consists of 19 residues. CDR1 SGHRS and CDR2 YFSETQ come from the germline V gene. Trimming stripped 1 base from V and 2 bases from J, with 19 bases between. The CDR3 bases are TGCGCCAGCAGCTTGCCCCCGGGATCCCCTTTAACTGGGGCCAACGTCCTGACTTTC. Its translation is CASSLPPGSPLTGANVLTF.

A few counts support this clonotype. The chain recombines TRBV7-9 with TRBJ1-4; TRBD1 aligns across 7 bases. There are 14 residues in the CDR3. Germline CDR1 and CDR2: SEHNR and FQNEAQ (reference sequence). V lost 2 bases and J lost 7; bases outside the gene matches: 4. This CDR3 reads CASSLQGGSEKLFF. The CDR3 DNA follows: TGTGCCAGCAGCTTACAAGGGGGCAGTGAAAAACTGTTTTTT.

Only a few counts were recorded for this clonotype. The V gene is TRBV7-9, the J gene TRBJ2-3; D ambiguous. The V end was cut by 11 bases, the J end by 2 bases, with 20 bases between. The CDR3 extends over 15 amino acids. The germline CDR1 and CDR2 sequences are SEHNR and FQNEAQ (reference sequence). CDR3 nucleotides: TGTGCCTGCGTGGATGTTAGACTGGACACAGATACGCAGTATTTT. Amino acid sequence: CACVDVRLDTDTQYF. The full variable domain, rest sourced from reference TRBV7-9 and TRBJ2-3, is DTGVSQNPRHKITKRGQNVTFRCDPISEHNRLYWYRQTLGQGPEFLTYFQNEAQLEKSRLLSDRFSAERPKGSFSTLEIQRTEQGDSAMYLCACVDVRLDTDTQYFGPGTRLTVL.